A single TCR beta chain is shown here with its context. This clonotype was detected ten times or more. Its antigen specificity is not known. No base quality values were provided; no much bigger clone lies one nucleotide off. This record comes from a study of T cells in AML relapse after transplant (dated by TCRdb to between 2019 and 2020). With respect to the entire study: The remission controls were clinically matched patients who stayed in long-term complete remission and had follow-up of more than 3 years. The remission samples were bone marrow taken about 1 year after HSCT from patients who stayed in complete remission. This retrospective study examined inhibitory receptor expression and TCR repertoires of bone marrow T cells in patients who received allogeneic HSCT for myeloid malignancy. General study outcomes and caveats: Very few samples underpinned the TCR repertoire comparisons, and for unsorted bone marrow each group had only a few individuals.

Library prep was done by PCR. Instead of multiplex PCR, a modified RACE PCR protocol was used to amplify TCR alpha and beta chains from RNA. The libraries were sequenced on an Illumina MiSeq, and sample-specific barcode combinations were used to demultiplex the raw reads. The authors processed their data as follows. MiXCR software was used to identify TCR clonotypes from the sequencing reads. TCRdb ran its own pipeline on the public reads, namely fastp trimming at Q25 and MiXCR clone calling, and kept in-frame beta chains. Each CDR3 protein appears once, grouped with its most common genes and DNA. None of the V and J calls come from the authors' own analysis; TCRdb made them. The sample yields about 3,500 distinct CDR3 sequences; roughly 10% were counted once. Together, the top ten hold around 32% of the sample. CDR1 SGDLS and CDR2 YYNGEE were looked up in the germline V gene. Clipping removes 1 base from V and 2 bases from J, with 5 as the unmatched junction base count. From the cysteine through the phenylalanine, the CDR3 covers 15 amino acids. Just CDR3 DNA is preserved here, 45 bases in frame from base 1.

The chain is made from TRBV9 and TRBJ1-1, and TRBD1 aligns with 7 junction nucleotides. This specimen was bone marrow, either the whole sample or a sorted T cell fraction (not recorded which), taken in complete remission. This TCR derives from a human donor who had a stem cell transplant for acute myeloid leukemia. The graft donor may be the source of some T cells after a transplant. CDR3 region: CASSVNRGENTEAFF. The DNA reads as follows: TGTGCCAGCAGCGTAAACAGGGGCGAAAACACTGAAGCTTTCTTT.